This is a list of T cell receptor beta chains from one sample in a study of shared clonotypes between healthy human individuals. The data were produced by immunoSEQ multiplex PCR, yet TCRdb's version contains in-frame clones alone and is incomplete. The profile shows about 1.4 million clones, roughly 96% of them singletons. Source material: naive CD4+ T cells sorted from blood. The receptors stem from a young man in good health. The CDR3 runs from the conserved cysteine through the conserved F or W. The order of the fields is clone size, J gene, D gene, V gene, CDR3 DNA, CDR3 protein. D genes are given only for firm matches. Clone size, where shown, is once, few, many, or a class for clones that have expanded.

clone size: .
J gene: TRBJ2-3
D gene: .
V gene: TRBV7-9
CDR3 DNA: TGTGCCAGCAGCGGGTCGGAGTCAGATACGCAGTATTTT
CDR3 protein: CASSGSESDTQYF

clone size: .
J gene: TRBJ2-7
D gene: TRBD2
V gene: TRBV9
CDR3 DNA: TGTGCCAGCAGCGTAGGATTGGGACTAGCGTGGGAGCAGTACTTC
CDR3 protein: CASSVGLGLAWEQYF

clone size: .
J gene: TRBJ2-5
D gene: .
V gene: TRBV5-1
CDR3 DNA: TGCGCCAGCAGCACCCCCTCGGGCCGCCGGGAGACCCAGTACTTC
CDR3 protein: CASSTPSGRRETQYF

clone size: .
J gene: TRBJ2-5
D gene: TRBD1
V gene: TRBV18
CDR3 DNA: TGTGCCAGCTCACCAGTGACAGGGGGAGAGACCCAGTACTTC
CDR3 protein: CASSPVTGGETQYF

clone size: .
J gene: TRBJ2-2
D gene: .
V gene: TRBV9
CDR3 DNA: TGTGCCAGCAGCGTACAACAGGGAGTTACCGGGGAGCTGTTTTTT
CDR3 protein: CASSVQQGVTGELFF

clone size: .
J gene: TRBJ1-5
D gene: .
V gene: TRBV4-1
CDR3 DNA: TGCGCCAGCAGCCGGGAGGGGCAGGGGTGGGCGCAGCCCCAGCATTTT
CDR3 protein: CASSREGQGWAQPQHF

clone size: .
J gene: TRBJ1-2
D gene: .
V gene: TRBV10-2
CDR3 DNA: TGCGCCAGCAGTGAGTTGGTCCGTAACTATGGCTACACCTTC
CDR3 protein: CASSELVRNYGYTF

clone size: .
J gene: TRBJ1-4
D gene: TRBD1
V gene: TRBV6-6
CDR3 DNA: TGTGCCAGCAGTTCAACAGGGGTTAATGAAAAACTGTTTTTT
CDR3 protein: CASSSTGVNEKLFF

clone size: .
J gene: TRBJ2-7
D gene: TRBD1
V gene: TRBV6-1
CDR3 DNA: TGTGCCAGCAGTGACCCTAGGGGCAGGGACAGTTCCTACGAGCAGTACTTC
CDR3 protein: CASSDPRGRDSSYEQYF

clone size: .
J gene: TRBJ1-2
D gene: .
V gene: TRBV27
CDR3 DNA: TGTGCCAGCGTTATCAGTCTCCGTAACTATGGCTACACCTTC
CDR3 protein: CASVISLRNYGYTF

clone size: .
J gene: TRBJ1-1
D gene: .
V gene: TRBV18
CDR3 DNA: TGTGCCAGCTCACCACTGGCCGCCCCAAACGCTGAAGCTTTCTTT
CDR3 protein: CASSPLAAPNAEAFF

clone size: .
J gene: TRBJ1-2
D gene: .
V gene: TRBV7-2
CDR3 DNA: TGTGCCAGCAGCAACCGAACAGGTCCCCACACCTTC
CDR3 protein: CASSNRTGPHTF

clone size: once
J gene: TRBJ2-3
D gene: TRBD2
V gene: TRBV2
CDR3 DNA: TGTGCCAGCAGTGCCTGGGTAGCGGGAGGCACAGATACGCAGTATTTT
CDR3 protein: CASSAWVAGGTDTQYF

clone size: .
J gene: TRBJ2-1
D gene: .
V gene: TRBV2
CDR3 DNA: TGTGCCAGCAGTGATGGAATAGCGGTCTACAATGAGCAGTTCTTC
CDR3 protein: CASSDGIAVYNEQFF